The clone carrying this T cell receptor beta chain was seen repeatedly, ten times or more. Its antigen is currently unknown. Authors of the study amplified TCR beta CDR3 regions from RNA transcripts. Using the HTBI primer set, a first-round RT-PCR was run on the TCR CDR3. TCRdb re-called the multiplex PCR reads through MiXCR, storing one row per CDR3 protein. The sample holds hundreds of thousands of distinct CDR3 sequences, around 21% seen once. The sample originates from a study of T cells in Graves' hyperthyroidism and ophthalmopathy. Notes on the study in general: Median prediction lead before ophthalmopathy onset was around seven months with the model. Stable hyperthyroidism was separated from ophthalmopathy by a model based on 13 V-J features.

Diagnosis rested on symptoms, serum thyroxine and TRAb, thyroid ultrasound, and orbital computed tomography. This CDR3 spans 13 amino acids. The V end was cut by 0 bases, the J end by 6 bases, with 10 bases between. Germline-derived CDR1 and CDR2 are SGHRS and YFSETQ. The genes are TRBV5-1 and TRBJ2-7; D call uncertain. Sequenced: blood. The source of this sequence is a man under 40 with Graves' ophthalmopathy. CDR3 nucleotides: TGCGCCAGCAGCTTGGATAGGACGGGCGAGCAGTACTTC. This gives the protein CASSLDRTGEQYF.